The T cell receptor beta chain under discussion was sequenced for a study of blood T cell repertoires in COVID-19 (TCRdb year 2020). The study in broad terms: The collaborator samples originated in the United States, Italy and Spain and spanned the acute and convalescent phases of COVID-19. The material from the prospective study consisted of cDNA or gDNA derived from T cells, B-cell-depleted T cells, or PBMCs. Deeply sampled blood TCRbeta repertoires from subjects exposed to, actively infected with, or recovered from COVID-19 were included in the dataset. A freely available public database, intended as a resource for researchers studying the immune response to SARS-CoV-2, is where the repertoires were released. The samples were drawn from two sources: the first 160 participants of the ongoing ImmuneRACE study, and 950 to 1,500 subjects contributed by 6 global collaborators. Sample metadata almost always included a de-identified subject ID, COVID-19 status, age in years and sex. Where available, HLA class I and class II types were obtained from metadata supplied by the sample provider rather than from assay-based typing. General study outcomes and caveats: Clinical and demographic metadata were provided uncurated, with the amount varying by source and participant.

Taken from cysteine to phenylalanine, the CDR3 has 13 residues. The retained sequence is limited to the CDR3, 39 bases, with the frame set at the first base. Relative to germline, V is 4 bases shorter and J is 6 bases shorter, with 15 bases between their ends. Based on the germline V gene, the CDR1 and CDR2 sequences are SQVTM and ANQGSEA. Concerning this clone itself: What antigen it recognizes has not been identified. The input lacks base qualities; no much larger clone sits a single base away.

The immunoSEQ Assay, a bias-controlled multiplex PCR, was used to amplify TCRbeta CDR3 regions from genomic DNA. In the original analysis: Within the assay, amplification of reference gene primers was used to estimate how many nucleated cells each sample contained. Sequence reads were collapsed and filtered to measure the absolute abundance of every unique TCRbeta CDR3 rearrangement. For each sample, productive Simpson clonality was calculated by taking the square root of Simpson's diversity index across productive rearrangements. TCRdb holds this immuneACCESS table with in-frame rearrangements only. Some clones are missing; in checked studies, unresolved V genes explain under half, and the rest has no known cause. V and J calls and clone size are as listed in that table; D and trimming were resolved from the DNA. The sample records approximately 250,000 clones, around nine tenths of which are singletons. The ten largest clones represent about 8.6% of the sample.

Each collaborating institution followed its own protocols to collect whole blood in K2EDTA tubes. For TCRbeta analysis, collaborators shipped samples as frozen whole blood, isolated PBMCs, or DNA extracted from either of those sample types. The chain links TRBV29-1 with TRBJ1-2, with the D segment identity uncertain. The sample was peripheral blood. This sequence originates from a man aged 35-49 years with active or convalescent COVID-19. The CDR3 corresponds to CSVVASGDHGYTF. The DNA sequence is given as TGCAGCGTTGTTGCCTCCGGGGATCATGGCTACACCTTC.